This T cell receptor (beta chain) came from a study of control samples from healthy donors and cancer patients. Here immunoSEQ multiplex PCR was the method, and the copy in TCRdb shows in-frame clones only, minus some. The table records approximately 190,000 clones, about 90% of them present only once. Looked up from germline, CDR1 is SGHTA and CDR2 is FQGTGA. V trimming: 5 bases; J trimming: 9 bases; junction bases outside the gene matches: 5. The CDR3 consists of 14 residues. The rearrangement links TRBV7-3 to TRBJ1-6; the match to TRBD1 covers 9 bases. The sample was blood. This TCR was recovered from a man aged 30 to 39 in good health. CDR3 residues: CASSRDRGGSPLHF. The CDR3 DNA reads TGTGCCAGCAGCCGCGACAGGGGGGGTTCACCCCTCCACTTT.